Shown below are 24 T cell receptor beta chains from a single sample sequenced in a study of patients and donors after allogeneic stem cell transplantation. Using its own MiXCR run on the RT-PCR reads, TCRdb lists one record per CDR3 protein. The sample comprises about 230,000 distinct CDR3 sequences, 13% to 15% of which are singletons, and around 10% rests with the top ten. The sample taken for sequencing was blood, either unsorted or a sorted T cell fraction (not recorded which). The receptors come from a human donor who was either an allogeneic HSCT recipient or a stem cell or donor lymphocyte infusion donor (not recorded which). It is not recorded whose cells these are; they may come from a transplant donor.

Here the CDR3 DNA reads TGTGCCAGCAGCCACCGGACGGACTCCGGCTACACCTTC. Its protein is CASSHRTDSGYTF. This rearrangement joins TRBV3-1 to TRBJ1-2; D is unresolved. Trimming stripped 3 bases from V and 8 bases from J, with 13 bases between. Germline V CDR1 and CDR2: LGHDT, YNNKEL (reference sequence). The CDR3 covers 13 residues. The variable domain in full, completed from reference TRBV3-1 and TRBJ1-2, reads DTAVSQTPKYLVTQMGNDKSIKCEQNLGHDTMYWYKQDSKKFLKIMFSYNNKELIINETVPNRFSPKSPDKAHLNLHINSLELGDSAVYFCASSHRTDSGYTFGSGTRLTVV.

CDR3 amino acids: CASSPTLQGGIQYF. The CDR3 coding sequence is TGTGCCAGCAGCCCGACCCTACAGGGTGGCATTCAGTACTTC. The chain has TRBV7-3 and TRBJ2-4; D is possibly TRBD1 (6 bases). Looked up from germline, CDR1 is SGHTA and CDR2 is FQGTGA. The CDR3 totals 14 residues. V was pared by 5 bases and J by 9 bases, with 17 bases between.

This clonotype turned up a few times. V usage is TRBV10-3 and J usage is TRBJ1-5; D uncertain. The ends were cut back, 3 bases at V and 1 base at J, with 1 base in the middle. Germline loops: CDR1 ENHRY, CDR2 SYGVKD. This CDR3 has 12 residues. CDR3 amino acids: CAISDSNQPQHF. CDR3 DNA sequence: TGTGCCATCAGTGACAGCAATCAGCCCCAGCATTTT.

This clonotype has more than one count but fewer than ten. The chain recombines TRBV7-9 with TRBJ2-1; TRBD2 matches at 9 bases. After removal of 5 bases from V and 6 bases from J, the junction contained 8 bases not matched to a gene. Germline V lookup: CDR1 SEHNR, CDR2 FQNEAQ (reference sequence). CDR3 length: 15 residues. The CDR3 loop reads CASSPGTSWGNEQFF. CDR3 sequence (DNA): TGTGCCAGCAGCCCTGGGACTAGCTGGGGCAATGAGCAGTTCTTC.

V gene TRBV5-5 combines with J gene TRBJ2-7; 7 nucleotides align to TRBD1. Unmatched junction bases numbered 6, after V lost 1 base and J lost 5 bases. This CDR3 contains 14 residues. CDR1 SGHKS and CDR2 YYEKEE come from the germline V gene (reference sequence). The CDR3 loop is CASSLFGTVNEQYF. The CDR3 region has the DNA TGTGCCAGCAGCTTGTTTGGGACAGTAAACGAGCAGTACTTC.

The chain uses TRBV4-2 and TRBJ1-4; 11 nucleotides line up with TRBD1. The CDR3 has 16 amino acids. J was trimmed by 7 bases and V by 3 bases; bases with no gene match: 7. Germline V gives CDR1 LGHNA, CDR2 YNFKEQ. The chain's CDR3 is CASSHSPGTGGEKLFF. The CDR3 nucleotides are TGTGCCAGCAGCCACTCGCCCGGGACAGGGGGTGAAAAACTGTTTTTT.

In this sample, this clonotype turned up many times. The chain links TRBV12-3 or TRBV12-4 to TRBJ1-3; 11 nucleotides align to TRBD1. The CDR3 has 16 residues. V trimming: 6 bases; J trimming: 3 bases; junction bases outside the gene matches: 7. The CDR3 nucleotides are TGTGCCAGCAGCGGGGACAGGGGGGTTAATGGAAACACCATATATTTT. This gives the protein CASSGDRGVNGNTIYF.

There are a few counts of this clonotype. The genes are TRBV6-5 and TRBJ1-5, with TRBD1 as a possible D gene (5 bases). Germline lookup yields CDR1 MNHEY and CDR2 SVGAGI. The CDR3 covers 14 residues. Trimming removed 2 bases at V and 6 bases at J, with 11 bases between. The CDR3 region has the DNA TGTGCCAGCAGTTACGGGGGGGGATTTCAGCCCCAGCATTTT. Translating gives CASSYGGGFQPQHF.

This clonotype was counted many times. CDR3 bases: TGTGCCAGCAGCTACAGGGCCCGGGGTCAGCCCCAGCATTTT. Its translation is CASSYRARGQPQHF. The V call is TRBV5-6, the J call TRBJ1-5; TRBD1 might be the D (6 bases). This CDR3 is built from 14 residues. V lost 3 bases, J lost 6 bases, and 13 bases lay in between. From germline, CDR1 is SGHDT and CDR2 YYEEEE.

This clonotype has more than one count but fewer than ten. The V and J genes are TRBV19 and TRBJ1-2; D perhaps matches TRBD1 (5 bases). Germline loops: CDR1 LNHDA, CDR2 SQIVND (reference sequence). Trimming pared 5 bases from V and 5 bases from J, leaving 12 bases between. The CDR3 is made up of 13 amino acids. The chain's CDR3 is CASSSRDLYGYTF. CDR3 in DNA: TGTGCCAGTAGTTCCCGGGACCTATATGGCTACACCTTC.

The chain uses TRBV2 and TRBJ1-5; tentative D call: TRBD1 (6 bases). Per the germline V gene, CDR1 is SNHLY and CDR2 is FYNNEI. Trimming took off 6 bases at V and 6 bases at J, with 21 bases between the two ends. CDR3 size: 16 residues. In nucleotides, the CDR3 is TGTGCCAGCAGCTATGACACAGGGAGGGCTAGTCAGCCCCAGCATTTT. This codes for CASSYDTGRASQPQHF.

A few counts support this clonotype. The CDR3, as DNA: TGTGCCAGTAGTAGTCCAGGGGAGGAGAGTGAAAAACTGTTTTTT. It codes for CASSSPGEESEKLFF. This rearrangement joins TRBV19 to TRBJ1-4; D possibly corresponds to TRBD1 (6 bases). CDR3 length equals 15 residues. Germline V CDR1 and CDR2: LNHDA, SQIVND (reference sequence). V was clipped by 4 bases and J by 7 bases, with 16 bases between them.

This clonotype was recorded a few times. The chain couples TRBV11-2 to TRBJ1-4; the match to TRBD1 covers 9 bases. Germline lookup yields CDR1 SGHAT and CDR2 FQNNGV. V gave up 6 bases and J gave up 8 bases; unmatched junction bases: 10. This CDR3 is 15 amino acids long. In DNA form, the CDR3 reads TGTGCCAGCAGACCATTACAGGGGGCAGGGGAAAAACTGTTTTTT. Its translation: CASRPLQGAGEKLFF.

A few counts support this clonotype. The chain joins TRBV29-1 to TRBJ2-3; D gene unclear. The germline CDR1 and CDR2 sequences are SQVTM and ANQGSEA. V was pared by 1 base and J by 4 bases, with 6 bases between. The CDR3 covers 12 residues. In DNA form, the CDR3 reads TGCAGCGTTGAAGTAAGCTCAGATACGCAGTATTTT. Amino acids: CSVEVSSDTQYF.

This clonotype was picked up many times. The J gene is TRBJ1-5, the V gene TRBV12-3 or TRBV12-4; 7 positions match TRBD1. After removal of 8 bases from V and 3 bases from J, the junction contained 7 bases not matched to a gene. This CDR3 has 14 amino acids. CDR3 loop: CASQLQGINQPQHF. In DNA form, the CDR3 reads TGTGCCAGCCAACTACAGGGGATCAATCAGCCCCAGCATTTT.

The genes are TRBV20-1 and TRBJ1-2; maybe TRBD1 (5 bases). Germline V CDR1 and CDR2: DFQATT, SNEGSKA (reference sequence). Trimming removed 6 bases from V and 7 bases from J, with 12 bases in between. The CDR3 is 11 residues long. The CDR3 nucleotides are TGCAGTGCCCCCGGGACGACTGGCTACACCTTC. Encoded protein: CSAPGTTGYTF.

The rearrangement uses TRBV25-1 and TRBJ1-1, with 9 bases matching TRBD1. The CDR3 length is 18 residues. Germline V gene data show CDR1 as MGHDK and CDR2 as SYGVNS. The trim removed 7 bases at V and 4 bases at J, leaving 19 bases unmatched. CDR3 amino acids: CASTVGRDREQGGTEAFF. In nucleotides, the CDR3 is TGTGCCAGCACGGTGGGCCGGGACAGGGAACAAGGGGGCACTGAAGCTTTCTTT.

This clonotype was counted many times. This rearrangement joins TRBV5-1 to TRBJ2-1; tentative D call: TRBD2 (7 bases). This CDR3 region has 14 residues. From germline, CDR1 is SGHRS and CDR2 YFSETQ. The V end was cut by 4 bases, the J end by 8 bases, with 16 bases between. The CDR3 loop is CASSRGAGSYEQFF. For the CDR3, the DNA is TGCGCCAGCAGCCGGGGGGCGGGGAGCTATGAGCAGTTCTTC.

This clonotype was seen ten or more times. The V call is TRBV7-2, the J call TRBJ2-4, with D possibly matching TRBD2 (5 bases). Germline CDR1 SGHTA, CDR2 FQGNSA. The CDR3 is made up of 16 amino acids. Deletions cut 1 base from V and 0 bases from J, with 10 bases between. Here the CDR3 DNA reads TGTGCCAGCAGCTTAGGGGGTGGACTAGCCAAAAACATTCAGTACTTC. The encoded protein is CASSLGGGLAKNIQYF.

This clonotype was found many times. The rearrangement uses TRBV18 and TRBJ1-1, with D perhaps TRBD1 (6 bases). Germline-derived CDR1 and CDR2 are KGHSH and LQKENI. This CDR3 comprises 14 residues. Trimming pared 5 bases from V and 3 bases from J, leaving 13 bases between. CDR3 region: CASSFQGRDTEAFF. The CDR3 DNA reads as TGTGCCAGCTCATTCCAGGGGCGTGACACTGAAGCTTTCTTT. Full variable domain (rest looked up from reference TRBV18 and TRBJ1-1): NAGVMQNPRHLVRRRGQEARLRCSPMKGHSHVYWYRQLPEEGLKFMVYLQKENIIDESGMPKERFSAEFPKEGPSILRIQQVVRGDSAAYFCASSFQGRDTEAFFGQGTRLTVV.

There are many counts of this clonotype. V is TRBV9 and J is TRBJ1-1; 8 bases map to TRBD1. This CDR3 is built from 13 residues. Unmatched junction bases numbered 3, after V lost 4 bases and J lost 4 bases. Germline CDR1 reads SGDLS; CDR2 reads YYNGEE. The CDR3 DNA reads TGTGCCAGCAGCACAGGACAGGGCACTGAAGCTTTCTTT. Amino acids: CASSTGQGTEAFF.

In its sample, this clonotype was seen many times. This rearrangement joins TRBV6-1 to TRBJ1-1; D is ambiguous. The CDR3 covers 14 residues. V lost 5 bases, J lost 3 bases, and 13 bases lay in between. Germline CDR1 and CDR2: MNHNS and SASEGT. This CDR3 reads CASSPPLWDTEAFF. DNA for the CDR3: TGTGCCAGCAGTCCCCCGTTATGGGACACTGAAGCTTTCTTT.

The chain combines TRBV4-1 with TRBJ1-1; perhaps TRBD1 as D (6 bases). Deletions cut 0 bases from V and 1 base from J, with 15 bases between. The CDR3 loop spans 17 amino acids. Germline lookup yields CDR1 MGHRA and CDR2 YSYEKL. The CDR3 spells CASSQDRAGAQNTEAFF. Written as DNA, the CDR3 is TGCGCCAGCAGCCAAGATCGGGCAGGGGCCCAGAACACTGAAGCTTTCTTT.

V usage is TRBV14 and J usage is TRBJ1-2, with a weak D call TRBD1 (6 bases). Trimming pared 1 base from V and 4 bases from J, leaving 16 bases between. The CDR3 contains 16 residues. CDR1 is SGHDN, CDR2 FVKESK, per germline. The CDR3 region has the DNA TGTGCCAGCAGCCAAGTTGGAGCAGGGGAGAGCTATGGCTACACCTTC. Its protein is CASSQVGAGESYGYTF. The full variable domain, its missing parts supplied by reference TRBV14 and TRBJ1-2, is EAGVTQFPSHSVIEKGQTVTLRCDPISGHDNLYWYRRVMGKEIKFLLHFVKESKQDESGMPNNRFLAERTGGTYSTLKVQPAELEDSGVYFCASSQVGAGESYGYTFGSGTRLTVV.